This is a list of T cell receptor beta chains from one sample in a study of shared clonotypes between healthy human individuals. The repertoire was sequenced with immunoSEQ multiplex PCR; TCRdb's copy has only in-frame clones and lacks some. The sample has 2 million or so clones, roughly 95% seen once; the top ten hold 0.1% to 0.15%. Source material: naive CD4+ T cells sorted from blood. These receptors were obtained from a young man in good health. The CDR3 runs from the conserved cysteine through the conserved F or W. The D gene is left open where the match is weak. Part of the rows lack a size; the others show once, few, many or a class for expanded clones.

clone size	D gene	V gene	J gene	CDR3 DNA	CDR3 protein
-	-	TRBV28	TRBJ1-6	TGTGCCAGCAGATATACCGGGACCTATAATTCACCCCTCCACTTT	CASRYTGTYNSPLHF
-	-	TRBV30	TRBJ2-1	TGTGCCTGGACCTACACCTCGACTCGTCGAAAGTTCTTC	CAWTYTSTRRKFF
-	-	TRBV2	TRBJ1-5	TGTGCCAGCAGCACTGAAGTACTCGGAGGGGGGCCCCAGCATTTT	CASSTEVLGGGPQHF
-	TRBD2	TRBV7-2	TRBJ2-7	TGTGCCAGCAGCTTAGATAGCGGGAGGTCGTCCGAGCAGTACTTC	CASSLDSGRSSEQYF
-	-	TRBV7-2	TRBJ2-7	TGTGCCAGCAGCTCGTCCCAGAGGACCTACGAGCAGTACTTC	CASSSSQRTYEQYF
-	-	TRBV7-8	TRBJ2-2	TGTGCCAGCAGCTTAGGGGAATCCGGGGAGCTGTTTTTT	CASSLGESGELFF
-	-	TRBV11-2	TRBJ2-1	TGTGCCAGCAGCTTAGAGCCCGGGCCCGGGAATGAGCAGTTCTTC	CASSLEPGPGNEQFF
-	TRBD1	TRBV9	TRBJ2-2	TGTGCCAGCAGCGCGACAGGGGGCGCGAACACCGGGGAGCTGTTTTTT	CASSATGGANTGELFF
-	TRBD1	TRBV19	TRBJ2-4	TGTGCCAGTGGTCCCGGGACAGTTCTGGGGAACATTCAGTACTTC	CASGPGTVLGNIQYF
-	-	TRBV11-3	TRBJ2-5	TGTGCCAGCAGCTTTGGAAAGGGGTCTGGGGAGACCCAGTACTTC	CASSFGKGSGETQYF
-	TRBD2	TRBV4-1	TRBJ2-4	TGCGCCAGCAGCCGGGGACTAGCGGGGTGGGCCATGTACTTC	CASSRGLAGWAMYF
-	TRBD2	TRBV10-3	TRBJ2-3	TGTGCCATCAGTGAGTCGGAACTAGCGGGCTTCACAGATACGCAGTATTTT	CAISESELAGFTDTQYF
-	-	TRBV25-1	TRBJ1-1	TGTGCCTGCTCCTCGGACCCTAGGACTGAAGCTTTCTTT	CACSSDPRTEAFF
once	-	TRBV7-9	TRBJ2-1	TGTGCCAGCAGCACCGGACAGTACAATGAGCAGTTCTTC	CASSTGQYNEQFF
-	TRBD1	TRBV7-9	TRBJ2-7	TGTGCCACCAGAAAGGACAGGGGATCGGGCGAGCAGTACTTC	CATRKDRGSGEQYF
-	TRBD2	TRBV11-2	TRBJ2-3	TGTGCCAGCACCCCGGGGGGGTGGGTAGCCCTTACGAATACGCAGTATTTT	CASTPGGWVALTNTQYF
-	TRBD1	TRBV30	TRBJ1-1	TGTGCCTGGGGGAAGAGGACAGGGGAACCTTTCTTT	CAWGKRTGEPFF
-	-	TRBV27	TRBJ2-3	TGTGCCAGCAGTCGGGGACGTAGAGATACGCAGTATTTT	CASSRGRRDTQYF
few	-	TRBV7-9	TRBJ1-2	TGTGCCAGCAGCTTAAGAGATTATGGCTACACCTTC	CASSLRDYGYTF
-	TRBD1	TRBV10-3	TRBJ1-5	TGTGCCACTCAGGGGGGGGTTAATCAGCCCCAGCATTTT	CATQGGVNQPQHF
once	-	TRBV10-2	TRBJ2-3	TGCGCCAGCAGTGATGGGTCACGCACAGATACGCAGTATTTT	CASSDGSRTDTQYF
-	TRBD1	TRBV28	TRBJ2-7	TGTGCCAGCAGAGAAACAGGGGGCCCCTACGAGCAGTACTTC	CASRETGGPYEQYF
-	TRBD2	TRBV5-1	TRBJ2-3	TGCGCCAGCAGCTCCGGGACTAGCGGGGTAGTTGATACGCAGTATTTT	CASSSGTSGVVDTQYF
-	TRBD2	TRBV5-1	TRBJ2-7	TGCGCCAGCAGTATCTTACCCGGGACTAGCGGGAACTACTACGAGCAGTACTTC	CASSILPGTSGNYYEQYF
-	TRBD2	TRBV30	TRBJ2-2	TGTGCCTGGAGTCCTACTAGCGGGAGGGGCACCGGGGAGCTGTTTTTT	CAWSPTSGRGTGELFF
-	TRBD2	TRBV4-1	TRBJ2-2	TGCGCCAGCAGCCCCTCCCTGGGACTAGCGAACACCGGGGAGCTGTTTTTT	CASSPSLGLANTGELFF
-	TRBD2	TRBV6-1	TRBJ2-7	TGTGCCAGCAGTGAAGCGACTAGCGGGAGCTACGAGCAGTACTTC	CASSEATSGSYEQYF
-	-	TRBV19	TRBJ1-2	TGTGCCAGTAACGGAGGGACGCACGGTTGGGGCTACACCTTC	CASNGGTHGWGYTF
-	-	TRBV19	TRBJ1-2	TGTGCCAGTAGTCCCGAGGGCAGGGGTACCTATGGCTACACCTTC	CASSPEGRGTYGYTF
-	-	TRBV7-2	TRBJ1-3	TGTGCCAGCAGCTCAGGTGACTCTGGAAACACCATATATTTT	CASSSGDSGNTIYF
-	-	TRBV2	TRBJ2-7	TGTGCCAGCAGTGGCTACTACGAGCAGTACTTC	CASSGYYEQYF
-	-	TRBV4-1	TRBJ1-1	TGCGCCAGCAGCCAATTCCCGGGCCCCTCTATAGAAGCTTTCTTT	CASSQFPGPSIEAFF
-	-	TRBV6-1	TRBJ2-2	TGTGCCAGCAGTGAAGCCTCCGGGGAGCTGTTTTTT	CASSEASGELFF
once	-	TRBV7-8	TRBJ2-2	TGTGCCAGCGGCGTTCTGGCCGGGGAGCTGTTTTTT	CASGVLAGELFF
-	-	TRBV5-1	TRBJ1-1	TGCGCCAGCAGCTTGGGGCAGGGTACCACTGAAGCTTTCTTT	CASSLGQGTTEAFF
-	-	TRBV18	TRBJ1-1	TGTGCCAGCTCACCACAGCAAAAACAGGGGAACACTGAAGCTTTCTTT	CASSPQQKQGNTEAFF
-	-	TRBV30	TRBJ2-7	TGTGCCTGGAGTAGGCGGCTGGTGGGGTACGAGCAGTACTTC	CAWSRRLVGYEQYF
-	TRBD1	TRBV6-7	TRBJ2-1	TGTGCCAGCAGTTCTTACCGACAGGGGCACTACAATGAGCAGTTCTTC	CASSSYRQGHYNEQFF
-	-	TRBV5-1	TRBJ1-5	TGCGCCAGCAGCCCGGGACCGATTTATAGCAATCAGCCCCAGCATTTT	CASSPGPIYSNQPQHF
-	TRBD1	TRBV5-4	TRBJ1-6	TGTGCCAGCAGCTTGGGGGACAGAAATTCACCCCTCCACTTT	CASSLGDRNSPLHF
-	-	TRBV5-1	TRBJ1-2	TGCGCCAGCAGCACGGACGGGACATCCAACTATGGCTACACCTTC	CASSTDGTSNYGYTF
-	TRBD2	TRBV4-1	TRBJ2-3	TGCGCCAGCAGCCCCCGGAAAGGAGCGGGAAGGCAGGCAGATACGCAGTATTTT	CASSPRKGAGRQADTQYF
-	-	TRBV11-3	TRBJ2-1	TGTGCCAGCAGCTTATGGGTCGGTGAGCAGTTCTTC	CASSLWVGEQFF
once	TRBD1	TRBV4-3	TRBJ2-5	TGCGCCAGCAGCCAAGAGACCGGGACAGGGGGCCGGTGGGAGACCCAGTACTTC	CASSQETGTGGRWETQYF
-	-	TRBV6-6	TRBJ2-7	TGTGCCAGCACCCTACTGGGCCACTCCTACGAGCAGTACTTC	CASTLLGHSYEQYF
-	TRBD1	TRBV7-6	TRBJ2-2	TGTGCCAGCAGCAGGGGACAGAAGAACACCGGGGAGCTGTTTTTT	CASSRGQKNTGELFF
once	-	TRBV28	TRBJ1-2	TGTGCCAGCAGTCGGATGTGGGGGGCGGGTTATAACTATGGCTACACCTTC	CASSRMWGAGYNYGYTF
-	-	TRBV29-1	TRBJ2-3	TGCAGCGTCGACGTCAGGGGCACAGATACGCAGTATTTT	CSVDVRGTDTQYF
once	TRBD2	TRBV5-1	TRBJ2-1	TGCGCCAGCAGCTTGTCAACTAGCGGGAGAGCATCCTACAATGAGCAGTTCTTC	CASSLSTSGRASYNEQFF
-	-	TRBV6-4	TRBJ1-6	TGTGCCAGCAGTCGAACAGGGAAGGATTCACCCCTCCACTTT	CASSRTGKDSPLHF
-	-	TRBV18	TRBJ2-5	TGTGCCAGCTCACCACGACAGGCTGGCCAAGAGACCCAGTACTTC	CASSPRQAGQETQYF
-	-	TRBV5-1	TRBJ2-7	TGCGCCAGCAGCTTATGGGGGGCCTCTGGCGAGCAGTACTTC	CASSLWGASGEQYF
-	-	TRBV5-1	TRBJ2-3	TGCGCCAGCAGCTTCATGGGCTGGGGCGCAGATACGCAGTATTTT	CASSFMGWGADTQYF
-	-	TRBV30	TRBJ2-7	TGTGCCTGGAGTGGGACAGTTTCCTACGAGCAGTACTTC	CAWSGTVSYEQYF
-	TRBD1	TRBV6-5	TRBJ1-4	TGTGCCAGCACGTCACAGGGGGAAAAACTGTTTTTT	CASTSQGEKLFF
-	TRBD1	TRBV4-1	TRBJ2-7	TGCGCCAGCAGCCAAGTAGGGGGACAGGGGGCCTCCTACGAGCAGTACTTC	CASSQVGGQGASYEQYF
-	TRBD1	TRBV6-1	TRBJ1-5	TGTGCCAGCAGTGAACAAGGACAGGGAGGTTTTAACCCCCAGCATTTT	CASSEQGQGGFNPQHF
-	-	TRBV5-6	TRBJ1-2	TGTGCCAGCAGCTTGGGGTCCGGGGCCTCCTATGGCTACACCTTC	CASSLGSGASYGYTF
-	-	TRBV28	TRBJ2-1	TGTGCCAGCAGTGGGGGGGCCAGCTACAATGAGCAGTTCTTC	CASSGGASYNEQFF
-	-	TRBV19	TRBJ1-6	TGTGCCAGTAGTACCGGGACAAACAATTCACCCCTCCACTTT	CASSTGTNNSPLHF